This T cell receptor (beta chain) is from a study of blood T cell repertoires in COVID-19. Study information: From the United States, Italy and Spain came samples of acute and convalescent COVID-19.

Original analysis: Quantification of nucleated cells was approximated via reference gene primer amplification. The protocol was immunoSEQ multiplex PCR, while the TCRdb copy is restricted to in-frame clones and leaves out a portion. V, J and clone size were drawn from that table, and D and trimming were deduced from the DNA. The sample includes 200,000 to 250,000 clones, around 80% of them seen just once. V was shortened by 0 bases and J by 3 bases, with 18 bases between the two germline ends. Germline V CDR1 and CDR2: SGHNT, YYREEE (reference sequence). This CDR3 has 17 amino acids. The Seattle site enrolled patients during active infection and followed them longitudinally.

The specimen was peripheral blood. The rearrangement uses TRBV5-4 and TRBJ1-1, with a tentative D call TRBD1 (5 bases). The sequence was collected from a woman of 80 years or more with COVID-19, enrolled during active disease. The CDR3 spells CASSLALGQGGDTEAFF. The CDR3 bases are TGTGCCAGCAGCTTGGCACTCGGTCAGGGAGGGGACACTGAAGCTTTCTTT.